This T cell receptor (beta chain) was recorded in a study of cytotoxic CD8 clonotypes in ibrutinib-treated CLL. Study overall: Following treatment for a median roughly twelve months, range 6 to 36, response samples were then taken.

Germline V CDR1 and CDR2: SGHDN, FVKESK. CDR3 size: 17 residues. Between the trimmed V and J ends, which lost 2 bases and 3 bases, there was a span of 19 bases. The table came from immunoSEQ multiplex PCR; TCRdb's copy has only in-frame clones and leaves some out. The sample has more than 200,000 clones; under 75% are singletons. Material: PBMCs, obtained after 24 months of ibrutinib treatment. The chain has TRBV14 and TRBJ1-2, with a possible D match to TRBD1 (5 bases). This TCR was recovered from a human donor with chronic lymphocytic leukemia. DNA for the CDR3: TGTGCCAGCAGCCAAAGAATGCGGTTGCGGGACGACTATGGCTACACCTTC. It is translated as CASSQRMRLRDDYGYTF.